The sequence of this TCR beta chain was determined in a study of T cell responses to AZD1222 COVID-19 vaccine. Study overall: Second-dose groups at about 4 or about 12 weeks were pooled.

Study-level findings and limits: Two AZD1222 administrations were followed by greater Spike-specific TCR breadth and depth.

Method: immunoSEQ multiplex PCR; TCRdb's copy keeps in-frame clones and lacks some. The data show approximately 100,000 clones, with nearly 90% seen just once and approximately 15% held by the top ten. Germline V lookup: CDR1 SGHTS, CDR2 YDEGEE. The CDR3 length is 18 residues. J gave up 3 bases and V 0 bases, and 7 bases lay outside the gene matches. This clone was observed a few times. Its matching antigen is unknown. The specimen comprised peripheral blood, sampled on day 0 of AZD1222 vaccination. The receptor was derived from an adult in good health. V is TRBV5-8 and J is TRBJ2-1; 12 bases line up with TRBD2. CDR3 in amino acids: CASSLALAGGPFYNEQFF. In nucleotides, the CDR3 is TGTGCCAGCAGCTTGGCGCTAGCGGGAGGGCCGTTCTACAATGAGCAGTTCTTC. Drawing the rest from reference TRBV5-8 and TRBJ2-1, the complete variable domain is EAGVTQSPTHLIKTRGQQATLRCSPISGHTSVYWYQQALGLGLQFLLWYDEGEERNRGNFPPRFSGRQFPNYSSELNVNALELEDSALYLCASSLALAGGPFYNEQFFGPGTRLTVL.